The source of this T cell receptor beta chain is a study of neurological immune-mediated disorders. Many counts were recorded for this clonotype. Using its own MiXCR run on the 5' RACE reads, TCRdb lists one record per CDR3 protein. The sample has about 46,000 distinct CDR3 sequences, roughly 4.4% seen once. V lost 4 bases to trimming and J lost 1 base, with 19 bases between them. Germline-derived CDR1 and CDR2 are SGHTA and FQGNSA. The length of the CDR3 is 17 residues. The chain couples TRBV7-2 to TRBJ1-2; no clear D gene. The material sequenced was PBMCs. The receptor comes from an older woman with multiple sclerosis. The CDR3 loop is CASSYPASPGGNYGYTF. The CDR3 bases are TGTGCCAGCAGCTACCCCGCCAGCCCCGGTGGTAACTATGGCTACACCTTC.